The 20 T cell receptor beta chains below come from one sample, sequenced in a study of beta chain features in type 1 diabetes. Expressed TCRB transcripts were sequenced because the isolated RNA had all been reverse transcribed beforehand. Assay used: immunoSEQ multiplex PCR; TCRdb lists only in-frame clones, some missing. The table has roughly 150,000 clones, roughly 11% seen once. The source material was central memory CD4+ T cells from blood. These TCRs come from a man between 18 and 35 years old in good health.

CDR3 protein: CASSFGARRPGYTF. CDR3 in DNA: TGTGCCAGCAGCTTCGGGGCCAGGCGGCCGGGCTACACCTTC. The V call is TRBV7-9, the J call TRBJ1-2; a weak D match, TRBD1 (5 bases). CDR3 length equals 14 residues. Germline V gene lookup returns CDR1 SEHNR and CDR2 FQNEAQ (reference sequence). V lost 3 bases to trimming and J lost 8 bases, with 16 bases between them.

A few counts support this clone. V and J are TRBV29-1 and TRBJ2-5; 11 bases match TRBD2. Germline CDR1 and CDR2: SQVTM and ANQGSEA. V shed 6 bases and J 4 bases; nucleotides not matched to a gene: 7. This CDR3 is built from 14 residues. This chain's CDR3 is CSVAGTSGGETQYF. CDR3 nucleotide sequence: TGCAGCGTGGCCGGGACTAGCGGTGGAGAGACCCAGTACTTC.

V and J are TRBV4-3 and TRBJ1-4; the D is unclear. The CDR3 has 15 amino acids. The V gene's germline CDR1 is LGHNA and CDR2 YSLEER. V lost 0 bases and J 10 bases, leaving 15 bases between the germline ends. CDR3 coding DNA: TGCGCCAGCAGCCAAGATACGCAGGTGGGAGGAAAACTGTTTTTT. Translating gives CASSQDTQVGGKLFF.

The gene calls are TRBV20-1 and TRBJ2-1; D ambiguous. The CDR3 extends over 11 amino acids. CDR1 is DFQATT, CDR2 SNEGSKA, per germline (reference sequence). The V gene lost 5 bases and the J gene lost 7 bases, with 9 bases spanning the gap. CDR3 in amino acids: CSARNGNEQFF. Here the CDR3 DNA reads TGCAGTGCTCGTAATGGGAATGAGCAGTTCTTC.

V gene TRBV29-1 combines with J gene TRBJ1-1, with a tentative D call TRBD1 (6 bases). This CDR3 comprises 12 residues. V gave up 7 bases and J gave up 4 bases, with 13 bases separating them. CDR1 and CDR2 from the germline V gene are SQVTM and ANQGSEA. CDR3 in DNA: TGCAGCGGAACAGGGTATGCCACTGAAGCTTTCTTT. Its protein is CSGTGYATEAFF.

This clone has just a few counts. The chain recombines TRBV5-1 with TRBJ2-4, with D tentatively TRBD1 (5 bases). Germline CDR1 reads SGHRS; CDR2 reads YFSETQ. The CDR3 runs to 15 residues. Deletions cut 4 bases from V and 1 base from J, with 12 bases between. The CDR3 reads CASSADAGAKNIQYF. CDR3 nucleotides: TGCGCCAGCAGCGCGGACGCAGGGGCCAAAAACATTCAGTACTTC. Looking up the rest from reference TRBV5-1 and TRBJ2-4 gives the full variable domain: KAGVTQTPRYLIKTRGQQVTLSCSPISGHRSVSWYQQTPGQGLQFLFEYFSETQRNKGNFPGRFSGRQFSNSRSEMNVSTLELGDSALYLCASSADAGAKNIQYFGAGTRLSVL.

The table lists this clone with a few counts. This sequence may be a read error, since a much larger clone differs from it by one base. The chain carries TRBV7-9 and TRBJ1-2; D might be TRBD1 (6 bases). V was clipped by 3 bases and J by 3 bases, with 8 bases between them. CDR3 length: 13 residues. CDR1 SEHNR and CDR2 FQNEAQ come from the germline V gene (reference sequence). Here the CDR3 reads CASSLDSYYGYTF. The CDR3 nucleotides read TGTGCCAGCAGCTTGGACAGCTACTATGGCTACACCTTC.

This clone came up a few times. This chain joins TRBV30 and TRBJ2-5; 9 bases map to TRBD2. The CDR3 extends over 14 amino acids. Germline V lookup: CDR1 GTSNPN, CDR2 SVGIG (reference sequence). Trimming took 1 base from V and 4 from J; bases not matched to a gene: 4. This chain's CDR3 is CAWSGGGAAETQYF. The DNA of the CDR3 is TGTGCCTGGAGTGGCGGGGGGGCCGCAGAGACCCAGTACTTC.

This chain joins TRBV4-2 and TRBJ2-1; maybe TRBD2 (6 bases). The CDR3 is 14 residues long. CDR1 is LGHNA, CDR2 YNFKEQ, per germline. V was shortened by 0 bases and J by 6 bases, with 9 bases between the two germline ends. The DNA of the CDR3 is TGTGCCAGCAGCCAAGAAGCGGGCCGCAATGAGCAGTTCTTC. As protein: CASSQEAGRNEQFF.

The chain recombines TRBV7-9 with TRBJ2-7; 9 bases agree with TRBD1. The junction had 7 bases not matched to a gene; V was cut back by 5 bases and J by 5 bases. The germline CDR1 and CDR2 sequences are SEHNR and FQNEAQ (reference sequence). This CDR3 contains 14 residues. The chain's CDR3 is CASSPQGAIDEQYF. The CDR3 coding sequence is TGTGCCAGCAGCCCACAGGGGGCTATCGACGAGCAGTACTTC. The entire variable domain, with the rest obtained from reference TRBV7-9 and TRBJ2-7, is as follows: DTGVSQNPRHKITKRGQNVTFRCDPISEHNRLYWYRQTLGQGPEFLTYFQNEAQLEKSRLLSDRFSAERPKGSFSTLEIQRTEQGDSAMYLCASSPQGAIDEQYFGPGTRLTVT.

This clone was seen a handful of times. V usage is TRBV5-1 and J usage is TRBJ1-3, with D possibly matching TRBD1 (6 bases). With 2 bases removed from V and 8 bases from J, the gap between germline ends came to 11 bases. In germline, CDR1 is SGHRS, CDR2 YFSETQ. CDR3 size: 13 residues. CDR3 nucleotides: TGCGCCAGCAGCTTTTCAGGGGTGGACACCATATATTTT. Translated: CASSFSGVDTIYF.

The V gene is TRBV2, the J gene TRBJ1-5; D possibly corresponds to TRBD1 (6 bases). V was clipped by 6 bases and J by 4 bases, with 13 bases between them. Germline assignment: CDR1 SNHLY and CDR2 FYNNEI. The CDR3 sequence is 14 residues long. The CDR3 is CASSRGARNQPQHF. Here the CDR3 DNA reads TGTGCCAGCAGCCGGGGGGCGAGGAATCAGCCCCAGCATTTT.

The chain couples TRBV19 to TRBJ1-1, with D hard to call. CDR1 and CDR2 (germline): LNHDA, SQIVND (reference sequence). V lost 1 base to trimming and J lost 3 bases, with 3 bases between them. The CDR3 contains 12 residues. The CDR3 DNA reads as TGTGCCAGTAGTATAGCAGACACTGAAGCTTTCTTT. As protein: CASSIADTEAFF.

This clone was seen many times. This chain connects TRBV7-9 to TRBJ2-7; tentatively, D is TRBD2 (5 bases). The CDR3 runs 14 residues. Germline lookup yields CDR1 SEHNR and CDR2 FQNEAQ (reference sequence). With 5 bases removed from V and 0 bases from J, the gap between germline ends came to 11 bases. CDR3 region: CASSQGLTSYEQYF. DNA for the CDR3: TGTGCCAGCAGCCAAGGACTTACCTCCTACGAGCAGTACTTC.

This chain connects TRBV4-2 to TRBJ1-4, with 8 bases matching TRBD1. Germline CDR1 reads LGHNA; CDR2 reads YNFKEQ. The CDR3 extends over 14 amino acids. Trimming removed 2 bases from V and 7 bases from J; junction bases left unmatched: 3. The DNA of the CDR3 is TGTGCCAGCAGCCAACAGGGGGCTAGTGAAAAACTGTTTTTT. It yields the protein CASSQQGASEKLFF.

This chain joins TRBV5-4 and TRBJ1-1, with TRBD1 matching 9 bases. Per germline, CDR1 SGHNT and CDR2 YYREEE (reference sequence). J was trimmed by 5 bases and V by 2 bases; bases with no gene match: 7. The CDR3 length is 15 residues. As DNA, the CDR3 is TGTGCCAGCAGCTTACCGGGACAGGGTATTACTGAAGCTTTCTTT. Its translation is CASSLPGQGITEAFF. The whole variable domain, remainder taken from reference TRBV5-4 and TRBJ1-1, is ETGVTQSPTHLIKTRGQQVTLRCSSQSGHNTVSWYQQALGQGPQFIFQYYREEENGRGNFPPRFSGLQFPNYSSELNVNALELDDSALYLCASSLPGQGITEAFFGQGTRLTVV.

This chain uses TRBV27 with TRBJ2-7; 14 nucleotides line up with TRBD2. Germline CDR1 and CDR2: MNHEY and SMNVEV (reference sequence). V lost 5 bases, J lost 7 bases, and 10 bases stayed unmatched. There are 16 residues in the CDR3. The DNA of the CDR3 is TGTGCCAGCAGTCGACTAGCGGGAGGGTTACTGGGAGAGCAGTACTTC. It codes for CASSRLAGGLLGEQYF.

This rearrangement joins TRBV5-1 to TRBJ2-4; the match to TRBD2 covers 12 bases. Germline-derived CDR1 and CDR2 are SGHRS and YFSETQ. The trim removed 4 bases at V and 14 bases at J, leaving 4 bases unmatched. The CDR3 contains 12 residues. The CDR3 reads CASSPSGGAKYF. The CDR3 coding sequence is TGCGCCAGCAGCCCTAGCGGGGGGGCGAAGTACTTC.

This clone was found many times. The gene calls are TRBV3-1 (or the pseudogene TRBV3-2) and TRBJ1-2; D uncertain. The germline V gene encodes CDR1 LGHDT and CDR2 YNNKEL (reference sequence). Trimming took off 11 bases at V and 8 bases at J, with 9 bases between the two ends. CDR3 length: 9 residues. This chain's CDR3 is CAYLRGYTF. DNA for the CDR3: TGTGCCTACCTACGGGGCTACACCTTC.

This clone was seen only a few times. The V gene is TRBV5-1, the J gene TRBJ2-7; 8 bases match TRBD1. Germline values: CDR1 SGHRS, CDR2 YFSETQ. CDR3 size: 14 residues. J gave up 1 base and V 2 bases, and 2 bases lay outside the gene matches. The CDR3, as DNA: TGCGCCAGCAGCTTCGGGACAGGTTCCTACGAGCAGTACTTC. This gives the protein CASSFGTGSYEQYF.